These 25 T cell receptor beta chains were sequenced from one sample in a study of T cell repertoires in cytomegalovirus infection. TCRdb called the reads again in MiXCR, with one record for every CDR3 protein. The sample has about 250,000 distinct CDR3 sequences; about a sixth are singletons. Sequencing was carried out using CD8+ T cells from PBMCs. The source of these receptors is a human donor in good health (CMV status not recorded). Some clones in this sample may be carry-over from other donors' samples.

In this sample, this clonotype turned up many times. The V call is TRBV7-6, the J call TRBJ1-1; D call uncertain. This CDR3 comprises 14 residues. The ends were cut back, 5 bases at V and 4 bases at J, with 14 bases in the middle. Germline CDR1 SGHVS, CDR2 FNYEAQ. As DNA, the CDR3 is TGTGCCAGCAGCCGAGGTTCCTGGGGCACTGAAGCTTTCTTT. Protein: CASSRGSWGTEAFF.

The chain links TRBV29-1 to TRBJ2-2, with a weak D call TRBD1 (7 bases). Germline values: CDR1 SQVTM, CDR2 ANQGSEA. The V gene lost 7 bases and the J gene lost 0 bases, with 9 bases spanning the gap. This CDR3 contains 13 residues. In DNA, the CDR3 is TGCAGCGGCAGGGGGGCGAACACCGGGGAGCTGTTTTTT. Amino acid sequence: CSGRGANTGELFF.

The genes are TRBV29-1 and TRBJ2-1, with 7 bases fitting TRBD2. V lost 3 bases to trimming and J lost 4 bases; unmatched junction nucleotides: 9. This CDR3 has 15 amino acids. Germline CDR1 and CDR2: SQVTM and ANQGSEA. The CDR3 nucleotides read TGCAGCGTTGACCTGAGCGGGGATATATACAATGAGCAGTTCTTC. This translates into CSVDLSGDIYNEQFF.

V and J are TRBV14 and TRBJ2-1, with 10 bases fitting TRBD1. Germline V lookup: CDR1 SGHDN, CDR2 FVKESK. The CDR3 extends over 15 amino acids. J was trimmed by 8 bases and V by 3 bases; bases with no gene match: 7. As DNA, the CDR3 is TGTGCCAGCAGCCACTCCGGGACAGGGGTACATGAGCAGTTCTTC. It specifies CASSHSGTGVHEQFF.

CDR3 coding DNA: TGTGCCAGCAGCTTAGATACTAGCGGGGGAAATGAGCAGTTCTTC. It codes for CASSLDTSGGNEQFF. The chain couples TRBV7-3 to TRBJ2-1, with TRBD2 matching 11 bases. This CDR3 is built from 15 residues. From germline, CDR1 is SGHTA and CDR2 FQGTGA. V lost 2 bases to trimming and J lost 7 bases; unmatched junction nucleotides: 4.

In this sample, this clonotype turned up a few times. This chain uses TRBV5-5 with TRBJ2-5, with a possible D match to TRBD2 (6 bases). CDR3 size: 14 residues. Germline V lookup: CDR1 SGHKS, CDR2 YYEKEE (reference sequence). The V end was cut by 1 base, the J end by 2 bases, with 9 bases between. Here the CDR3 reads CASSLLGGQETQYF. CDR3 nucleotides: TGTGCCAGCAGCTTGTTGGGGGGACAAGAGACCCAGTACTTC.

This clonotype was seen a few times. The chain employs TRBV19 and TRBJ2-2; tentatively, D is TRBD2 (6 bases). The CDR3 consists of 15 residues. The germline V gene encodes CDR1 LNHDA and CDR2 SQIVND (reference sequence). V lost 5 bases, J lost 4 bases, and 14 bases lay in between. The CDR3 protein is CASSARLEFTGELFF. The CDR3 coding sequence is TGTGCCAGTAGTGCTCGACTAGAATTCACCGGGGAGCTGTTTTTT.

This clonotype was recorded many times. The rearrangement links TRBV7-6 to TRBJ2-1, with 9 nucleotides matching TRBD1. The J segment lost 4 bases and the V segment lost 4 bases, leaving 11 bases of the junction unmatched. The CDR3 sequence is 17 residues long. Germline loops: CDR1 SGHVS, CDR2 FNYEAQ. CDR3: CASSSPKDRGLYNEQFF. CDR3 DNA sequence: TGTGCCAGCAGCTCACCGAAGGACAGGGGCCTTTACAATGAGCAGTTCTTC.

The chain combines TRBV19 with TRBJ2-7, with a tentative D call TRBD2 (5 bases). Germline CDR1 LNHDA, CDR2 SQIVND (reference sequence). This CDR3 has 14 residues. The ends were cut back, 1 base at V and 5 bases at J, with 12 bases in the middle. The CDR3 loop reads CASSIAASLHEQYF. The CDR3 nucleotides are TGTGCCAGTAGTATAGCGGCTAGCCTCCACGAGCAGTACTTC.

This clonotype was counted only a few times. The CDR3 is CASSYLEGQYF. For the CDR3, the DNA is TGTGCCAGCAGTTACCTGGAGGGGCAGTACTTC. The chain joins TRBV6-6 to TRBJ2-7, with a possible D match to TRBD2 (6 bases). Deletions cut 2 bases from V and 9 bases from J, with 8 bases between. The CDR3 runs to 11 residues. Germline V gene lookup returns CDR1 MNHNY and CDR2 SVGAGI (reference sequence).

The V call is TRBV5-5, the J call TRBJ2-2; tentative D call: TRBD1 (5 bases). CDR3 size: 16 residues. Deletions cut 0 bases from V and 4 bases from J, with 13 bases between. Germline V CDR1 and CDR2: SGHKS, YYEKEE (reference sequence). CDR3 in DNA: TGTGCCAGCAGCTTGGCCTTGTCAGGGTTCACCGGGGAGCTGTTTTTT. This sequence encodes CASSLALSGFTGELFF.

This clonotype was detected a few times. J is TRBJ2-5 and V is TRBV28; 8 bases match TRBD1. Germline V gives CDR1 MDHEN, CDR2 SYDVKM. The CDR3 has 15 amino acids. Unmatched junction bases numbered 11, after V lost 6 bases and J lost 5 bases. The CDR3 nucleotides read TGTGCCAGCAGCCCCGGACAGGGATGGATGGAGACCCAGTACTTC. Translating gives CASSPGQGWMETQYF. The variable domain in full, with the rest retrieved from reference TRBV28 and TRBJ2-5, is DVKVTQSSRYLVKRTGEKVFLECVQDMDHENMFWYRQDPGLGLRLIYFSYDVKMKEKGDIPEGYSVSREKKERFSLILESASTNQTSMYLCASSPGQGWMETQYFGPGTRLLVL.

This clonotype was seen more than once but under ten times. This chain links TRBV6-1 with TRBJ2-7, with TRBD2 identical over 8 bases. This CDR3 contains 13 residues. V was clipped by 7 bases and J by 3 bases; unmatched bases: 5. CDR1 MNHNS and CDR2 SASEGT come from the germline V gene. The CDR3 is CASNTAGGYEQYF. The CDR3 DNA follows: TGTGCCAGCAACACGGCGGGGGGCTACGAGCAGTACTTC.

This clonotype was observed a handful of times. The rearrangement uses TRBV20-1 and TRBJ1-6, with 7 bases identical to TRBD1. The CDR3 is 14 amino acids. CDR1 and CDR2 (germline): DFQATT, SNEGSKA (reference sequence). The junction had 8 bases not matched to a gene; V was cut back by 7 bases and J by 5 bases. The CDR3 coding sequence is TGCAGTGGTAAACAGGGGTGGGATAATTCACCCCTCCACTTT. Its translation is CSGKQGWDNSPLHF.

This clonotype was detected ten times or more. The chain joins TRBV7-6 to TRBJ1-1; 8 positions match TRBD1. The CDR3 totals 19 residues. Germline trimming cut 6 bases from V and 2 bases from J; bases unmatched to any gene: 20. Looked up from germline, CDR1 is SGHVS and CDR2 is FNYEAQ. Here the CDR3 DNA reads TGTGCCAGCAGTATGAGACAGGGGATGAAGAGTATCGGAAACACTGAAGCTTTCTTT. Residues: CASSMRQGMKSIGNTEAFF.

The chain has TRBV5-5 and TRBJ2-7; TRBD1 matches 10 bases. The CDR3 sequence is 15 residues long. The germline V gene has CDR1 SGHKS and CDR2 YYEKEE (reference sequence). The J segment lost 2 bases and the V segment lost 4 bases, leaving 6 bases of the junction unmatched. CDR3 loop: CASSARDRGTYEQYF. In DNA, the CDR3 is TGTGCCAGCAGCGCCCGGGACAGGGGAACCTACGAGCAGTACTTC.

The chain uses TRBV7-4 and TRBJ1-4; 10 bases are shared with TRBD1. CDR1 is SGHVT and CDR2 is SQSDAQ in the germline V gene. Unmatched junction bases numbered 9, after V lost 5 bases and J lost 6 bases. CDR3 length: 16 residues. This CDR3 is CASSKTRDRGDEKLFF. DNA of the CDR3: TGTGCCAGCAGCAAGACCCGGGACAGGGGTGATGAAAAACTGTTTTTT.

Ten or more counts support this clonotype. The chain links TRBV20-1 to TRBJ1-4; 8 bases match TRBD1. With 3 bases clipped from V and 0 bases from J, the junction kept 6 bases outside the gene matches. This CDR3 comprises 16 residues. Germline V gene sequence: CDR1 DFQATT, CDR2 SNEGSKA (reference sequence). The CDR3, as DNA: TGCAGTGCTAGGAACAGGGGGGTTGCAACTAATGAAAAACTGTTTTTT. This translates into CSARNRGVATNEKLFF.

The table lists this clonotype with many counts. The CDR3 DNA reads TGTGCCAGCAGCCCGTTAGCGGGGGGCTTCGATGAGCAGTTCTTC. Its translation is CASSPLAGGFDEQFF. The chain recombines TRBV7-2 with TRBJ2-1; 10 nucleotides agree with TRBD2. The CDR3 length is 15 residues. V shed 5 bases and J 8 bases; nucleotides not matched to a gene: 9. Germline CDR1 is SGHTA and CDR2 is FQGNSA.

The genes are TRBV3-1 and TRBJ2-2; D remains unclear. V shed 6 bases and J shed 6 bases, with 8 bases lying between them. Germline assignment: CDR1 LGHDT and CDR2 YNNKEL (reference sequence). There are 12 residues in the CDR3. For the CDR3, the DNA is TGTGCCAGCAGAAAGGTCTCCGGGGAGCTGTTTTTT. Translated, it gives CASRKVSGELFF.

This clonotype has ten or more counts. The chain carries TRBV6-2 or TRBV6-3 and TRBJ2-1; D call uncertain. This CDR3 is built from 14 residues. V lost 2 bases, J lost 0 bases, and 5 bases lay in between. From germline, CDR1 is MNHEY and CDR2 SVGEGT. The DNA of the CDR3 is TGTGCCAGCAGTTACACCAGCTCCTACAATGAGCAGTTCTTC. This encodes CASSYTSSYNEQFF.

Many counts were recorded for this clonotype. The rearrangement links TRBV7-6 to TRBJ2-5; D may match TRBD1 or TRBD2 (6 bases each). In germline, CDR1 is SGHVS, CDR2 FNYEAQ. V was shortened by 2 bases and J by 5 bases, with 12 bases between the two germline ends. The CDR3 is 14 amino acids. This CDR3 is CASSLHREAETQYF. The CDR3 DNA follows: TGTGCCAGCAGCTTACACAGGGAGGCGGAGACCCAGTACTTC.

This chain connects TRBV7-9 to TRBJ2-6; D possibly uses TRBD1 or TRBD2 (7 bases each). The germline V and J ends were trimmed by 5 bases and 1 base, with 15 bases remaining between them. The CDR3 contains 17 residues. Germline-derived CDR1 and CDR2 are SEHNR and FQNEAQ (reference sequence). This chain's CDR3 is CASSRQGLSSGANVLTF. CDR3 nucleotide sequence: TGTGCCAGCAGCAGACAGGGACTATCGTCTGGGGCCAACGTCCTGACTTTC.

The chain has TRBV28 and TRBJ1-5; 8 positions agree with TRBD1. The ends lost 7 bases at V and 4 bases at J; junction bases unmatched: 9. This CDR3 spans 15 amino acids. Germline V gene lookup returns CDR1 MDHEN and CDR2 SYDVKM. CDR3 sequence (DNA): TGTGCCAGCATTCAACAGCAGGGGGCTAATCAGCCCCAGCATTTT. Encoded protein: CASIQQQGANQPQHF.

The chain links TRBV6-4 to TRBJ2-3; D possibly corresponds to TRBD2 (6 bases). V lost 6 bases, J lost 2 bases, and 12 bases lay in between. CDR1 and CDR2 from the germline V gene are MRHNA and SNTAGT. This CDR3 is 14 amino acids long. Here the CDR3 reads CASRRDSDTDTQYF. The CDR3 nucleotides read TGTGCCAGCAGACGGGACTCAGACACAGATACGCAGTATTTT.